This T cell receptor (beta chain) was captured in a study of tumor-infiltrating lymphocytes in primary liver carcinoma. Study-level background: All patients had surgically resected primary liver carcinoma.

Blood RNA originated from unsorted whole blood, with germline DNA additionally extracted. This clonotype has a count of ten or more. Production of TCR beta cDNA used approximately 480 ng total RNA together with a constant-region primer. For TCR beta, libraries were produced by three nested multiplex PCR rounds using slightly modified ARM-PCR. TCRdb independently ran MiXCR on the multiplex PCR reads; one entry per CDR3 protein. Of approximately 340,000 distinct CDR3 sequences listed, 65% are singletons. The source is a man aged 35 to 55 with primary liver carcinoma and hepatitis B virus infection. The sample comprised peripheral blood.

CDR3 coding DNA: TGTGCCAGCAACCCGGGACTAGATCTCAATGAGCAGTTCTTC. This encodes CASNPGLDLNEQFF. V usage is TRBV12-3 or TRBV12-4 and J usage is TRBJ2-1, with 8 positions matching TRBD2. Losses at the gene ends were 7 bases for V and 6 bases for J; bases not matched to a gene: 8. CDR3 length equals 14 residues.